Listed below are T cell receptor beta chains from one sample, sequenced in a study of CD8 T cells in Susac syndrome. In TCRdb, the immunoSEQ multiplex PCR reads were re-called with MiXCR into one record per CDR3 protein. The sample has some 150,000 distinct CDR3 sequences; around 95% are singletons. Sequenced: CD8+ T cells from PBMCs. These receptor sequences come from a human donor with multiple sclerosis. Each CDR3 is given with its conserved first and last residue. The D gene is left open where the match is weak. Rows may omit the clone size; those that give it use once, few, many or a size class.

J | D | size | V | CDR3 | DNA
TRBJ2-6 | - | once | TRBV27 | CASRDRFSGANVLTF | TGTGCCAGCAGGGACAGATTCTCTGGGGCCAACGTCCTGACTTTC
TRBJ2-2 | - | - | TRBV4-3 | CASSPSPGFTGELFF | TGCGCCAGCAGCCCCTCCCCAGGGTTCACCGGGGAGCTGTTTTTT
TRBJ2-3 | TRBD2 | - | TRBV27 | CASSPASGGYQNTQYF | TGTGCCAGCAGTCCCGCTAGCGGGGGCTACCAAAATACGCAGTATTTT
TRBJ2-7 | TRBD1 | - | TRBV7-9 | CASSFQGAPSYEQYF | TGTGCCAGCAGCTTCCAGGGGGCCCCCTCCTACGAGCAGTACTTC
TRBJ2-1 | - | - | TRBV25-1 | CASSELGIARGYNEQFF | TGTGCCAGCAGTGAATTAGGGATTGCACGGGGTTACAATGAGCAGTTCTTC
TRBJ1-4 | - | - | TRBV28 | CASSLRWDVEKLFF | TGTGCCAGCAGCCTTAGATGGGACGTTGAAAAACTGTTTTTT
TRBJ1-1 | - | - | TRBV9 | CASSVPDREAFF | TGTGCCAGCAGCGTACCCGACAGGGAAGCTTTCTTT
TRBJ2-7 | TRBD1 | - | TRBV20-1 | CSARDHLGDREYEQYF | TGCAGTGCTAGAGACCACTTGGGGGACAGAGAGTACGAGCAGTACTTC
TRBJ1-3 | TRBD1 | - | TRBV5-1 | CASSLDFASGGGNTIYF | TGCGCCAGCAGCTTGGATTTTGCGTCAGGGGGCGGAAACACCATATATTTT
TRBJ2-4 | - | - | TRBV20-1 | CSAREHWDRPKNIQYF | TGCAGTGCTAGAGAACACTGGGACCGGCCCAAAAACATTCAGTACTTC
TRBJ2-7 | TRBD1 | - | TRBV13 | CASSFGQGAYYEQYF | TGTGCCAGCAGCTTTGGGCAGGGGGCCTACTACGAGCAGTACTTC
TRBJ1-2 | - | - | TRBV30 | CAWTARRPKANYGYTF | TGTGCCTGGACAGCGAGACGCCCAAAAGCTAACTATGGCTACACCTTC
TRBJ1-2 | - | - | TRBV6-1 | CASSELSSAALSYGYTF | TGTGCCAGCAGTGAACTCAGTAGCGCAGCTCTTTCCTATGGCTACACCTTC
TRBJ1-1 | - | - | TRBV2 | CANGREAFF | TGTGCCAACGGACGTGAAGCTTTCTTT
TRBJ1-5 | - | once | TRBV7-9 | CASSQAREEPQHF | TGTGCCAGCAGCCAGGCGCGTGAGGAGCCCCAGCATTTT
TRBJ2-3 | - | - | TRBV7-2 | CASSSFRGDTQYF | TGTGCCAGCAGCTCATTCAGGGGAGATACGCAGTATTTT
TRBJ2-3 | - | - | TRBV12-3/TRBV12-4 | CASSTPAGAGTDTQYF | TGTGCCAGCAGTACTCCGGCAGGGGCCGGCACAGATACGCAGTATTTT
TRBJ2-4 | - | - | TRBV6-1 | CASRRDLGNIQYF | TGTGCCAGCAGGCGGGACTTGGGGAACATTCAGTACTTC
TRBJ2-7 | - | - | TRBV4-2 | CASRADSGNYEQYF | TGTGCCAGCAGAGCGGACAGTGGAAACTACGAGCAGTACTTC
TRBJ1-1 | TRBD1 | - | TRBV11-3 | CASSTRSTGFPEAFF | TGTGCCAGCAGCACCAGATCGACAGGGTTTCCTGAAGCTTTCTTT
TRBJ2-3 | TRBD2 | - | TRBV5-1 | CASSLAGGPDTQYF | TGCGCCAGCAGCCTGGCGGGGGGGCCGGATACGCAGTATTTT
TRBJ2-5 | TRBD1 | - | TRBV7-9 | CASSSSTGANPGETQYF | TGTGCCAGCAGCTCGTCGACAGGGGCTAATCCCGGAGAGACCCAGTACTTC
TRBJ2-1 | - | - | TRBV20-1 | CSASEAYSYNEQFF | TGCAGTGCTAGCGAGGCCTACTCCTACAATGAGCAGTTCTTC
TRBJ2-7 | - | - | TRBV20-1 | CSARAGTNYEQYF | TGCAGTGCTAGAGCGGGGACAAATTACGAGCAGTACTTC
TRBJ1-1 | - | - | TRBV7-9 | CASSLIGGADLSTEAFF | TGTGCCAGCAGCTTGATCGGGGGCGCGGACCTATCCACTGAAGCTTTCTTT
TRBJ1-2 | TRBD1 | - | TRBV19 | CATYEGQTSFGYTF | TGTGCCACCTACGAGGGACAGACCTCGTTTGGCTACACCTTC
TRBJ2-7 | TRBD1 | - | TRBV27 | CASSHDRVQQYF | TGTGCCAGCAGTCACGACAGGGTTCAGCAGTACTTC
TRBJ2-2 | - | - | TRBV7-9 | CASALTGELFF | TGTGCCAGCGCCCTAACCGGGGAGCTGTTTTTT
TRBJ2-7 | TRBD1 | - | TRBV7-6 | CASSLGTGGRSYEQYF | TGTGCCAGCAGCCTCGGGACAGGGGGACGGTCCTACGAGCAGTACTTC
TRBJ1-2 | TRBD1 | - | TRBV29-1 | CSVRLRTGVDYGYTF | TGCAGCGTTCGGTTGAGAACAGGGGTGGACTATGGCTACACCTTC
TRBJ1-5 | TRBD1 | - | TRBV7-9 | CASRSTGGRDQPQHF | TGTGCCAGCAGGTCGACAGGGGGCAGGGATCAGCCCCAGCATTTT
TRBJ2-7 | TRBD1 | - | TRBV29-1 | CSATGKLHEQYF | TGCAGCGCGACAGGGAAGTTACACGAGCAGTACTTC
TRBJ2-3 | - | - | TRBV18 | CASSPPLGTDTQYF | TGTGCCAGCTCACCACCGCTGGGCACAGATACGCAGTATTTT
TRBJ2-1 | TRBD2 | - | TRBV7-9 | CASSGPTSGDYNEQFF | TGTGCCAGCAGCGGACCAACTAGCGGGGACTACAATGAGCAGTTCTTC
TRBJ2-1 | - | - | TRBV30 | CAWSKGVRGEQFF | TGTGCCTGGAGTAAGGGGGTTCGCGGTGAGCAGTTCTTC
TRBJ2-7 | TRBD1 | - | TRBV27 | CASKGQGYEQYF | TGTGCCAGCAAGGGACAGGGGTACGAGCAGTACTTC
TRBJ1-2 | - | - | TRBV2 | CASSGGLVYGYTF | TGTGCCAGCAGTGGGGGGTTGGTTTATGGCTACACCTTC
TRBJ1-6 | - | - | TRBV6-2/TRBV6-3 | CASSSIEGRNSPLHF | TGTGCCAGCAGTTCCATTGAGGGAAGGAATTCACCCCTCCACTTT
TRBJ2-5 | - | - | TRBV6-1 | CASSEWAGAPQETQYF | TGTGCCAGCAGTGAATGGGCCGGGGCACCCCAAGAGACCCAGTACTTC
TRBJ2-7 | TRBD1 | - | TRBV9 | CASSVEGATYEQYF | TGTGCCAGCAGCGTTGAGGGGGCTACCTACGAGCAGTACTTC
TRBJ1-2 | - | - | TRBV5-1 | CASSASGSPANGYTF | TGCGCCAGCAGCGCATCCGGGTCTCCAGCGAATGGCTACACCTTC
TRBJ2-6 | - | - | TRBV20-1 | CSARFRGANVLTF | TGCAGTGCCCGTTTCCGGGGGGCCAACGTCCTGACTTTC
TRBJ2-3 | - | - | TRBV30 | CAWSTDTQYF | TGTGCCTGGTCCACAGATACGCAGTATTTT
TRBJ2-1 | TRBD1 | - | TRBV11-1 | CASSSLQGAASYEQFF | TGTGCCAGCAGCTCACTTCAGGGGGCGGCTTCTTATGAGCAGTTCTTC
TRBJ2-2 | - | - | TRBV27 | CASGNTGELFF | TGTGCCAGCGGTAACACCGGGGAGCTGTTTTTT
TRBJ2-3 | TRBD2 | - | TRBV9 | CASSGLADADTQYF | TGTGCCAGCAGTGGACTAGCGGATGCAGATACGCAGTATTTT
TRBJ1-1 | TRBD1 | - | TRBV3-1 | CASSQDRVGNTEAFF | TGTGCCAGCAGCCAGGACAGGGTAGGGAACACTGAAGCTTTCTTT
TRBJ1-2 | - | - | TRBV13 | CASSSRGQGPYGYTF | TGTGCCAGCAGCTCCCGCGGCCAGGGCCCTTATGGCTACACCTTC